This TCR beta chain was obtained from a study of blood T cell repertoires in COVID-19. This table comes from immunoSEQ multiplex PCR, and its TCRdb copy is limited to in-frame clones, with some not included. The top ten clones hold about 6.5% of a sample with some 370,000 clones, around 90% of them seen once. The CDR3 consists of 15 residues. V lost 0 bases and J lost 4; bases outside the gene matches: 4. Looked up from germline, CDR1 is SGHRS and CDR2 is YFSETQ. The chain carries TRBV5-1 and TRBJ1-1; 9 bases are shared with TRBD1. Sequenced input: peripheral blood. This clonotype was obtained from a man between 18 and 35 years old with active or convalescent COVID-19. CDR3 bases: TGCGCCAGCAGCTTGGGGACAGGGGCTTCCACTGAAGCTTTCTTT. It encodes CASSLGTGASTEAFF.